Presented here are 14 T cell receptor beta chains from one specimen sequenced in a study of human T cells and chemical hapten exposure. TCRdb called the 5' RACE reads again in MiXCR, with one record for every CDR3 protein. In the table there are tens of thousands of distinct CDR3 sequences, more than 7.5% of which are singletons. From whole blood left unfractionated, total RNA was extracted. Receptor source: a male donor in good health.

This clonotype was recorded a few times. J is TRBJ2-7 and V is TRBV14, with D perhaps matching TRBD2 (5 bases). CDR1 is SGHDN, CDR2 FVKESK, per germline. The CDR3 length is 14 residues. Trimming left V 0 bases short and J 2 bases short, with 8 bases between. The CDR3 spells CASSQEGGPYEQYF. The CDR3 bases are TGTGCCAGCAGCCAAGAAGGAGGTCCCTACGAGCAGTACTTC.

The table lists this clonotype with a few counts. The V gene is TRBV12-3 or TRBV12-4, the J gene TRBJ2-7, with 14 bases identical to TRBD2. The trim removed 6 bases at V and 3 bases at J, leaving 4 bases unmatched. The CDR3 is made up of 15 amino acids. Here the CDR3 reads CASSHGLAGGYEQYF. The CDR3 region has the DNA TGTGCCAGCAGCCACGGACTAGCGGGGGGCTACGAGCAGTACTTC.

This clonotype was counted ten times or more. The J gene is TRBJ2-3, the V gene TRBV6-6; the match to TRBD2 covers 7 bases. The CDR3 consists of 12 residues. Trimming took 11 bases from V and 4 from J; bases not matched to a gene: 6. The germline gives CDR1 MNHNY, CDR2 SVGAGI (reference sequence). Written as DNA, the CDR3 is TGTGCCGGCGGGGGTAAGGCAGATACGCAGTATTTT. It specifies CAGGGKADTQYF.

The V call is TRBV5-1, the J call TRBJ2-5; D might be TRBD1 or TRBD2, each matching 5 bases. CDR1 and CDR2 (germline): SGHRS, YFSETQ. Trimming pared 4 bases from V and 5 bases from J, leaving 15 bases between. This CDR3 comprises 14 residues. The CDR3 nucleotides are TGCGCCAGCAGCGGGGACGGCCTCGGCGAGACCCAGTACTTC. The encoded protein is CASSGDGLGETQYF.

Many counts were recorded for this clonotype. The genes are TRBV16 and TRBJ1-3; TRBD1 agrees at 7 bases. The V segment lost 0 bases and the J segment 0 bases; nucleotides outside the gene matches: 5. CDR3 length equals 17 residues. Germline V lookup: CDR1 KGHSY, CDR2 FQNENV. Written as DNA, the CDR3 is TGTGCCAGCAGCCAATCGGTTCCAGGGGGCTCTGGAAACACCATATATTTT. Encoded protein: CASSQSVPGGSGNTIYF.

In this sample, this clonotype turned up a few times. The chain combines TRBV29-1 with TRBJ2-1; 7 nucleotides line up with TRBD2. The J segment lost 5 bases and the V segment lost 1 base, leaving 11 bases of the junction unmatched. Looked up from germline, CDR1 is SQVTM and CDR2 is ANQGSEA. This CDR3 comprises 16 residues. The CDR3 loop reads CSVEGAGSGRNNEQFF. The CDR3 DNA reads TGCAGCGTTGAAGGAGCGGGGAGTGGCAGGAACAATGAGCAGTTCTTC.

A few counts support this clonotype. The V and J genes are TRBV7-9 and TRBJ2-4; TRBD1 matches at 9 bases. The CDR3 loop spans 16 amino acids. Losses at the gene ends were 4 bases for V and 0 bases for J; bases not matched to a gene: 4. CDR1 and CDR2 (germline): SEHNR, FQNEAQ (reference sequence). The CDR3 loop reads CASSSTGGKAKNIQYF. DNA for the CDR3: TGTGCCAGCAGCTCAACAGGGGGCAAAGCCAAAAACATTCAGTACTTC.

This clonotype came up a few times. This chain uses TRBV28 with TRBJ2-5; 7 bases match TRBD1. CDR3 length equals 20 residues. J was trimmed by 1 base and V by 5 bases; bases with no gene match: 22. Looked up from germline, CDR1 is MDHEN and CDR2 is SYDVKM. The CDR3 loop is CASSPIRAIFNRDSQETQYF. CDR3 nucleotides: TGTGCCAGCAGTCCTATAAGAGCGATCTTTAACCGGGACAGCCAAGAGACCCAGTACTTC.

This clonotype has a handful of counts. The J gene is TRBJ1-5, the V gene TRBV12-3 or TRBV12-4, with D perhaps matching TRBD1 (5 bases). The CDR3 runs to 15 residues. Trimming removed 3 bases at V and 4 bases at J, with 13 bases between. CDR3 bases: TGTGCCAGCAGTTTGAAAGGGTGGGGGAATCAGCCCCAGCATTTT. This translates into CASSLKGWGNQPQHF.

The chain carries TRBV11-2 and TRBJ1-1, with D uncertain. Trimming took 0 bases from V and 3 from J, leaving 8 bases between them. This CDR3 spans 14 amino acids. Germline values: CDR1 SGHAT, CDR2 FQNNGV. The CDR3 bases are TGTGCCAGCAGCTTAGAAGGTAGCTACACTGAAGCTTTCTTT. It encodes CASSLEGSYTEAFF.

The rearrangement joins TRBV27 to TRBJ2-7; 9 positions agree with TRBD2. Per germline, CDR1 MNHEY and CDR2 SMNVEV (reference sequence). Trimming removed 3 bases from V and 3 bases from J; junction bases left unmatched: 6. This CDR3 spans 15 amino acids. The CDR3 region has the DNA TGTGCCAGCAGTTTTGGGCTAGCGGGACTCTACGAGCAGTACTTC. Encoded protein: CASSFGLAGLYEQYF.

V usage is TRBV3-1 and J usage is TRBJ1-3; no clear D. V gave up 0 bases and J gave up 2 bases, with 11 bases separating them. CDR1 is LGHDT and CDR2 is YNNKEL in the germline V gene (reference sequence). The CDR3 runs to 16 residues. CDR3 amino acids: CASSQDVRRTGNTIYF. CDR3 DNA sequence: TGTGCCAGCAGCCAAGATGTCAGGCGAACTGGAAACACCATATATTTT. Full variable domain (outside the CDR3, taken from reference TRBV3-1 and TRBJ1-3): DTAVSQTPKYLVTQMGNDKSIKCEQNLGHDTMYWYKQDSKKFLKIMFSYNNKELIINETVPNRFSPKSPDKAHLNLHINSLELGDSAVYFCASSQDVRRTGNTIYFGEGSWLTVV.

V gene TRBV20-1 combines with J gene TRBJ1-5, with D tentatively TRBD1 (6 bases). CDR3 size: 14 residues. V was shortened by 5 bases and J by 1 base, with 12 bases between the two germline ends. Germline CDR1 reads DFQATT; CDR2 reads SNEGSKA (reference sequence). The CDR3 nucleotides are TGCAGTGCTCCCTTAGGGGGGAGCAATCAGCCCCAGCATTTT. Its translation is CSAPLGGSNQPQHF.

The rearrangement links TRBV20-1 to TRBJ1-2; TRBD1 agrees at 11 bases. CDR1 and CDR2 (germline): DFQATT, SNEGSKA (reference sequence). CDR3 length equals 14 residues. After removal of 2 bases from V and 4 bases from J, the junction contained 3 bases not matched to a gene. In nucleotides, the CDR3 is TGCAGTGCTAGAAGTGGACAGGGGGCCTATGGCTACACCTTC. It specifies CSARSGQGAYGYTF.